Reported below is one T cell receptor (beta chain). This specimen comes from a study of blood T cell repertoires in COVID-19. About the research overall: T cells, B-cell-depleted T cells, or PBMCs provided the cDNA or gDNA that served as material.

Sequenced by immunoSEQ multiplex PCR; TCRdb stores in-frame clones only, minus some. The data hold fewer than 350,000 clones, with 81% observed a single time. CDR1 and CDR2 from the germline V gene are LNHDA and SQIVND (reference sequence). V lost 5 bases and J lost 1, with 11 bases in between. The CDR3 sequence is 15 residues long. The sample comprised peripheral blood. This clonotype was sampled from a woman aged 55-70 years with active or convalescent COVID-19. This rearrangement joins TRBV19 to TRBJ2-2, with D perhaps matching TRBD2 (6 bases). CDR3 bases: TGTGCCAGTAGTGCGGACGGGGGGAACACCGGGGAGCTGTTTTTT. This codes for CASSADGGNTGELFF.